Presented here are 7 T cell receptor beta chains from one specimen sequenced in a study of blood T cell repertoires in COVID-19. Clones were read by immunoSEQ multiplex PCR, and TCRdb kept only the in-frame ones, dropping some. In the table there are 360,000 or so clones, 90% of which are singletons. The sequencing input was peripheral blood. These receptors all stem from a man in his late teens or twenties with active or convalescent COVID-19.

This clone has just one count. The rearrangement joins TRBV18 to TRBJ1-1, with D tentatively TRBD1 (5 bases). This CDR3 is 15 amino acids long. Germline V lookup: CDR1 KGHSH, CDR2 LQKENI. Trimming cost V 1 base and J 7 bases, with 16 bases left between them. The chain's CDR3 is CASSPLSGQGVEAFF. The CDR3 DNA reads TGTGCCAGCTCACCACTCTCTGGGCAGGGTGTTGAAGCTTTCTTT.

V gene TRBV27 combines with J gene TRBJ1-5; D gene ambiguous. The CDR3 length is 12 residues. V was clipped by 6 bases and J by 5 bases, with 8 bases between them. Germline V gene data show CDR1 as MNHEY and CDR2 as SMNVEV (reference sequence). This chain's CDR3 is CASRSGYQPQHF. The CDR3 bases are TGTGCCAGCAGGAGCGGGTATCAGCCCCAGCATTTT.

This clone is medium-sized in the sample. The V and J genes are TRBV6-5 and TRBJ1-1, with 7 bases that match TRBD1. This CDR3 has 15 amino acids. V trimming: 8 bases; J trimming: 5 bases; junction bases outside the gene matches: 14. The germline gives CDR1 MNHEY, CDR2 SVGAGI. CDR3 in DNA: TGTGCCAGCCAACAGGGGCCCCAGCTTGGGACTGAAGCTTTCTTT. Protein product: CASQQGPQLGTEAFF.

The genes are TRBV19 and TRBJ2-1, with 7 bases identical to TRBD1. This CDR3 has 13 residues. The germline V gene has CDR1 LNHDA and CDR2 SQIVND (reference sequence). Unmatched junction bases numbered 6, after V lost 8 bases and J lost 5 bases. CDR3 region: CASQYRGDNEQFF. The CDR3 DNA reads TGTGCCAGTCAGTACAGGGGAGACAATGAGCAGTTCTTC.

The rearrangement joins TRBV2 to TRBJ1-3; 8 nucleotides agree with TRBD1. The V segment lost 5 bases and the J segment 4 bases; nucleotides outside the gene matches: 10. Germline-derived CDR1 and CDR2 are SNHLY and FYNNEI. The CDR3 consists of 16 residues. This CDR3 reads CASSLGPQGAGNTIYF. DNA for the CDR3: TGTGCCAGCAGTTTAGGCCCCCAGGGGGCCGGAAACACCATATATTTT.

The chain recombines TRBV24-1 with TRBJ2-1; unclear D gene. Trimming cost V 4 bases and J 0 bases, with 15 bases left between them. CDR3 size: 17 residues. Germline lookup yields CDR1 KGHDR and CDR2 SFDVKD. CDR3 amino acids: CATSDTRQFSSYNEQFF. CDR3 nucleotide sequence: TGTGCCACCAGTGACACACGACAATTTAGCTCCTACAATGAGCAGTTCTTC.

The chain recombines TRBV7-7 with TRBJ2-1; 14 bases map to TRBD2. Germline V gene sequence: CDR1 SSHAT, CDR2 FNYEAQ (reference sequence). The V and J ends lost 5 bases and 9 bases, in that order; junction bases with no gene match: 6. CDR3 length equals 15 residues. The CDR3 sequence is CASSATSGGVGEQFF. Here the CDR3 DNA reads TGTGCCAGCAGCGCGACTAGCGGGGGGGTTGGTGAGCAGTTCTTC.